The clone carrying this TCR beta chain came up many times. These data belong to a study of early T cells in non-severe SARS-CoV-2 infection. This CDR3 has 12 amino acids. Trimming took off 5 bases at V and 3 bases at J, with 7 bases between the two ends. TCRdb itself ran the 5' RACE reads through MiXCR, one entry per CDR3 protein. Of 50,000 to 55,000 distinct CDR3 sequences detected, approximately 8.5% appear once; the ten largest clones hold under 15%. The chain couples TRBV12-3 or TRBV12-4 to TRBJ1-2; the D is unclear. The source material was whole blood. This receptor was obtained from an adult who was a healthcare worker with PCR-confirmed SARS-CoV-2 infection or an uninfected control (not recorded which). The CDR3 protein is CASSPVHYGYTF. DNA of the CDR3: TGTGCCAGCAGTCCAGTACACTATGGCTACACCTTC.